This T cell receptor beta chain comes out of a study of T cells in Graves' hyperthyroidism and ophthalmopathy. There were TCR beta CDR3 regions amplified from RNA transcripts. HTBI primers were employed in a first-round RT-PCR of the TCR CDR3. TCRdb redid the calling of the multiplex PCR reads with MiXCR, one entry per CDR3 protein. The table lists some 340,000 distinct CDR3 sequences, around 15% of them singletons. This clonotype was observed a handful of times. Trimming removed 2 bases from V and 5 bases from J, with 13 bases in between. In germline, CDR1 is SGHRS, CDR2 YFSETQ. The CDR3 totals 14 residues.

Sequenced: blood. This chain joins TRBV5-1 and TRBJ2-5; D is perhaps TRBD1 (6 bases). This receptor was obtained from a middle-aged woman with Graves' ophthalmopathy. CDR3 region: CASSFGQRGETQYF. The CDR3 DNA is TGCGCCAGCAGCTTCGGACAGCGAGGGGAGACCCAGTACTTC.